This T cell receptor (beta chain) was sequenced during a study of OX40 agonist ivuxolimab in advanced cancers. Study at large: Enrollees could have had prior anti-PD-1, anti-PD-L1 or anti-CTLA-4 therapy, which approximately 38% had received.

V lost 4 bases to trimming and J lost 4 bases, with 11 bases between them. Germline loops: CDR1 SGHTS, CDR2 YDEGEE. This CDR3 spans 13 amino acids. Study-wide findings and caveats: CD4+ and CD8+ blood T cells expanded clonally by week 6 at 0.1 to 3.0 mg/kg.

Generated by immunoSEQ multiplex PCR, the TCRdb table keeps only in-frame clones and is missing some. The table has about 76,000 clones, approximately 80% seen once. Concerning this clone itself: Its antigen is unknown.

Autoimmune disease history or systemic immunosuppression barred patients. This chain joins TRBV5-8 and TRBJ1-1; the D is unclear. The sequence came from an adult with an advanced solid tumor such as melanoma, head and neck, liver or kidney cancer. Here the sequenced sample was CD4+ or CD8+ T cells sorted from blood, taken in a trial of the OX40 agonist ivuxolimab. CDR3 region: CASSPGSATEAFF. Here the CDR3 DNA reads TGTGCCAGCAGCCCCGGGTCGGCCACTGAAGCTTTCTTT.